The 12 T cell receptor beta chains reported below all come from one sample, sequenced in a study of PD-L1 blockade in urothelial cancer. TCRdb's table, derived via immunoSEQ multiplex PCR, lists solely in-frame clones and lacks some. In the table there are some 40,000 clones, roughly nine tenths of which are singletons. The time point is: peripheral blood 6 weeks after treatment start. The sequencing used PBMCs, collected around atezolizumab (anti-PD-L1) treatment. The receptors shown here come from a man in his sixties or seventies with urothelial cancer.

V is TRBV28 and J is TRBJ2-7, with 7 nucleotides matching TRBD2. From germline, CDR1 is MDHEN and CDR2 SYDVKM. This CDR3 is 14 amino acids long. The J segment lost 5 bases and the V segment lost 2 bases, leaving 6 bases of the junction unmatched. CDR3 DNA sequence: TGTGCCAGCAGTTTAATGATGGCGGGAGACGAGCAGTACTTC. It encodes CASSLMMAGDEQYF.

The chain uses TRBV19 and TRBJ2-7; 8 bases line up with TRBD2. V dropped 5 bases and J dropped 5; count of bases not matched to a gene: 11. Looked up from germline, CDR1 is LNHDA and CDR2 is SQIVND (reference sequence). The CDR3 is 15 residues long. The CDR3 sequence is CASSPRVAGGNEQYF. In DNA, the CDR3 is TGTGCCAGTAGTCCCCGGGTTGCGGGAGGAAACGAGCAGTACTTC.

The DNA for the CDR3 is TGTGCCAGCAGTACCCGACTAGATCAAGGTTGGGTCGCCGGGGAGCTGTTTTTT. This encodes CASSTRLDQGWVAGELFF. The V and J genes are TRBV27 and TRBJ2-2, with D perhaps TRBD2 (6 bases). Germline loops: CDR1 MNHEY, CDR2 SMNVEV (reference sequence). V dropped 5 bases and J dropped 6 bases, with 25 bases sitting between them. The CDR3 spans 18 residues.

This clone has more than one count but fewer than ten. This sequence joins TRBV18 and TRBJ1-1, with 11 bases fitting TRBD1. Germline lookup yields CDR1 KGHSH and CDR2 LQKENI. This CDR3 has 16 amino acids. J gave up 0 bases and V 3 bases, and 3 bases lay outside the gene matches. The CDR3 region has the DNA TGTGCCAGCTCACCCGGGACAGGGGGGATGAACACTGAAGCTTTCTTT. Its translation is CASSPGTGGMNTEAFF.

The rearrangement links TRBV7-3 to TRBJ2-7; tentatively, D is TRBD2 (7 bases). This CDR3 is built from 14 residues. Germline values: CDR1 SGHTA, CDR2 FQGTGA. Trimming took 1 base from V and 3 from J, leaving 10 bases between them. Here the CDR3 DNA reads TGTGCCAGCAGCTTAAAGGGAGGGGGCTACGAGCAGTACTTC. Residues: CASSLKGGGYEQYF. Full variable domain (outside the CDR3, taken from reference TRBV7-3 and TRBJ2-7): GAGVSQTPSNKVTEKGKYVELRCDPISGHTALYWYRQSLGQGPEFLIYFQGTGAADDSGLPNDRFFAVRPEGSVSTLKIQRTERGDSAVYLCASSLKGGGYEQYFGPGTRLTVT.

The gene calls are TRBV7-9 and TRBJ1-1; 7 positions match TRBD1. The ends lost 1 base at V and 9 bases at J; junction bases unmatched: 5. This CDR3 is built from 13 residues. Germline loops: CDR1 SEHNR, CDR2 FQNEAQ (reference sequence). CDR3 sequence reads: CASSLEAGGKAFF. CDR3 sequence (DNA): TGTGCCAGCAGCTTAGAGGCAGGGGGAAAAGCTTTCTTT. The full variable domain, its missing parts supplied by reference TRBV7-9 and TRBJ1-1, is DTGVSQNPRHKITKRGQNVTFRCDPISEHNRLYWYRQTLGQGPEFLTYFQNEAQLEKSRLLSDRFSAERPKGSFSTLEIQRTEQGDSAMYLCASSLEAGGKAFFGQGTRLTVV.

CDR3 amino acids: CASSLEDRGKAFF. Here the CDR3 DNA reads TGCGCCAGCAGCTTGGAGGACAGGGGTAAAGCTTTCTTT. The V and J genes are TRBV5-1 and TRBJ1-1; TRBD1 aligns across 9 bases. CDR3 length: 13 amino acids. V was clipped by 0 bases and J by 9 bases; unmatched bases: 3. Per the germline V gene, CDR1 is SGHRS and CDR2 is YFSETQ.

The chain is built from TRBV2 and TRBJ2-5; no reliable D call. The CDR3 covers 11 residues. Trimming cost V 6 bases and J 4 bases, with 6 bases left between them. CDR1 and CDR2 (germline): SNHLY, FYNNEI. The CDR3 DNA is TGTGCCAGCAGATTCGGAGAGACCCAGTACTTC. Translating it yields CASRFGETQYF.

The chain is built from TRBV28 and TRBJ1-5; 8 bases map to TRBD1. Germline V gives CDR1 MDHEN, CDR2 SYDVKM. The CDR3 covers 15 residues. V was clipped by 8 bases and J by 1 base; unmatched bases: 7. CDR3 DNA: TGTGCCAGCGGAGCAGGGGGCTGGAGCAATCAGCCCCAGCATTTT. Translating gives CASGAGGWSNQPQHF. The full variable domain, completed using reference TRBV28 and TRBJ1-5, is DVKVTQSSRYLVKRTGEKVFLECVQDMDHENMFWYRQDPGLGLRLIYFSYDVKMKEKGDIPEGYSVSREKKERFSLILESASTNQTSMYLCASGAGGWSNQPQHFGDGTRLSIL.

CDR3 residues: CASSLGGGRAYEQYF. CDR3 in DNA: TGTGCCAGCAGCTTGGGTGGCGGGAGGGCCTACGAGCAGTACTTC. The V call is TRBV5-4, the J call TRBJ2-7; 9 bases match TRBD2. The CDR3 is 15 residues long. Per the germline V gene, CDR1 is SGHNT and CDR2 is YYREEE (reference sequence). V shed 0 bases, J shed 2 bases, and the junction held 3 bases outside the gene matches.

The chain joins TRBV19 to TRBJ2-1, with 9 nucleotides matching TRBD2. The CDR3 extends over 14 amino acids. The V gene's germline CDR1 is LNHDA and CDR2 SQIVND (reference sequence). With V trimmed by 1 base and J by 7 bases, 2 bases remained unmatched. CDR3 sequence reads: CASSIVGLANEQFF. The CDR3 DNA sequence: TGTGCCAGTAGTATAGTAGGACTAGCGAATGAGCAGTTCTTC.

This chain links TRBV5-1 with TRBJ2-5, with TRBD1 identical over 9 bases. This CDR3 has 14 amino acids. Germline V gene data show CDR1 as SGHRS and CDR2 as YFSETQ. J gave up 4 bases and V 4 bases, and 5 bases lay outside the gene matches. This chain's CDR3 is CASSQQGAGETQYF. CDR3 sequence (DNA): TGCGCCAGCAGCCAACAGGGGGCGGGAGAGACCCAGTACTTC.